This TCR beta chain was found in a study of blood T cell repertoires in COVID-19 (dated by TCRdb to about 2020). Study-level background: Samples covering the acute and convalescent phases of COVID-19 were provided by collaborators in the United States, Italy and Spain. The sample metadata nearly always contained a de-identified subject ID, COVID-19 status, age in years and sex. Where HLA class I and class II types were available, the types were taken from metadata supplied by the sample provider, not from assay-based typing. A freely available public database, intended as a resource for researchers studying the immune response to SARS-CoV-2, is where the repertoires were released. The dataset comprised deeply sampled blood TCRbeta repertoires from subjects exposed to, actively infected with, or recovered from COVID-19. The material from the prospective study consisted of cDNA or gDNA derived from T cells, B-cell-depleted T cells, or PBMCs. The samples were drawn from the first 160 participants of the ongoing ImmuneRACE study and from about 1,200 subjects provided by 6 global collaborators. Broader findings and caveats from the paper: How much clinical and demographic metadata was included differed by source and by participant, and the metadata was provided uncurated.

In the prospective study, participants were about 18 to 95 years old, resided in about two dozen geographic areas of the United States, and were enrolled through a virtual design. Cohort assignment in the prospective study relied on participant-reported clinical history from a screening survey and a study questionnaire. For ImmuneRACE Cohort 3, a participant was defined as recovered based on two consecutive negative NP/OP PCR tests, clearance by a healthcare professional, or resolution of symptoms. Mobile phlebotomists in the prospective study collected whole blood, serum and a nasopharyngeal or oropharyngeal swab from every participant. Over a roughly 2-month period, participants in the prospective study had the option of providing additional blood draws and questionnaires. Before DNA extraction, blood samples from the prospective study were shipped at room temperature or frozen. With regard to this clone: Its antigen remains undetermined. The sample holds no much larger clone one base away, and base qualities are not on file.

V gives up 7 bases and J gives up 8 bases, and the segment between their germline ends measures 12 bases. Reading from cysteine to phenylalanine, the CDR3 counts 12 amino acids. The entry retains the CDR3 DNA only, 36 bases that are in frame from base 1. CDR1 and CDR2, per the germline V gene, are SGHAT and FQNNGV. The immunoSEQ Assay, a bias-controlled multiplex PCR, was used to amplify TCRbeta CDR3 regions from genomic DNA. As for the authors' bioinformatics: Nucleated cell counts per sample were estimated from amplification of reference gene primers within the assay. To quantify the absolute abundance of each unique TCRbeta CDR3 rearrangement, sequence reads were collapsed and filtered. For each sample, productive Simpson clonality was calculated as the square root of Simpson's diversity index over productive rearrangements. TCRdb re-hosts the immuneACCESS table, in-frame sequences only. Its copies lack some clones; in the studies checked, an unresolved V gene accounts for under half of them, and the cause for the rest is not known. The V and J calls and clone size come from that table; D and trimming were worked out from the DNA. The sample table records about 320,000 clones; approximately 88% of these occur just once. The top ten clones comprise 5% to 5.5% of the sample.

Material for sequencing was PBMCs or T cells enriched from blood (not recorded which). The receptor chain draws on TRBV11-2 and TRBJ2-1, and perhaps TRBD2 as D gene, on 5 matching bases. The sequence was collected from a man in his sixties who had recovered from COVID-19. The nucleotides read TGTGCCAGCACCTCAACGAGGGATGAGCAGTTCTTC. The resulting protein is CASTSTRDEQFF.